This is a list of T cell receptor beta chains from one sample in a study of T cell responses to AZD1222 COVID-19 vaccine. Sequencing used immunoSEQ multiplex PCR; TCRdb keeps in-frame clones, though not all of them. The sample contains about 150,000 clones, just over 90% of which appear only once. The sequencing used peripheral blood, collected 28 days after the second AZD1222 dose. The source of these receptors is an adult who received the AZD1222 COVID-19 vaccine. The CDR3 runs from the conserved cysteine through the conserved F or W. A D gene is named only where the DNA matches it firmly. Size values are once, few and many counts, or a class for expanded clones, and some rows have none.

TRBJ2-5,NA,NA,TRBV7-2,TGTGCCAGCAGCTTATACACAGGGAAGGAAGAGACCCAGTACTTC,CASSLYTGKEETQYF
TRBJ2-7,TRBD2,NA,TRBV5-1,TGCGCCAGCAGCTGGACTAGCTCCTACGAGCAGTACTTC,CASSWTSSYEQYF
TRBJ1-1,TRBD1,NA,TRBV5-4,TGTGCCAGCAGGCCTAGAGACAGGGACGAAGCTTTCTTT,CASRPRDRDEAFF
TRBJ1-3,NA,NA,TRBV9,TGTGCCAGCAGCGTGGACAGTCACGGCTCTGGAAACACCATATATTTT,CASSVDSHGSGNTIYF
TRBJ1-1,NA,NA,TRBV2,TGTGCCAGCAGTGGACAGGCGAACACTGAAGCTTTCTTT,CASSGQANTEAFF
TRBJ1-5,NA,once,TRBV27,TGTGCCAGCAGTCCTCCCGGTAGGGCGGGCAATCAGCCCCAGCATTTT,CASSPPGRAGNQPQHF
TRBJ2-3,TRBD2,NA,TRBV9,TGTGCCAGCAGCGTAGCGGGCGGGGGGGCCACAGATACGCAGTATTTT,CASSVAGGGATDTQYF
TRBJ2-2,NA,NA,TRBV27,TGTGCCAGCAGCCCCGGTGAGTTTCGGGCCGGGGAGCTGTTTTTT,CASSPGEFRAGELFF
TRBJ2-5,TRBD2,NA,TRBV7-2,TGTGCCAGCAGCTTAAGGCTAGCGGGGGAGGCCCAGTACTTC,CASSLRLAGEAQYF
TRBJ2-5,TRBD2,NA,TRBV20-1,TGCAGTGCTAGTCTGTTGCGGGAGGGGGGGCTTCAAGAGACCCAGTACTTC,CSASLLREGGLQETQYF
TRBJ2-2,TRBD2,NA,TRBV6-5,TGTGCCAGCAAGGGGCGGGAGGACGCCGGGGAGCTGTTTTTT,CASKGREDAGELFF
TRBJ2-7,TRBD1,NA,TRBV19,TGTGCCAGTAGTAACCAGGGACAGGTCTCCTACGAGCAGTACTTC,CASSNQGQVSYEQYF
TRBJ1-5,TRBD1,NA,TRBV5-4,TGTGCCAGCAGCTTGGACAGGGGCGGCAATCAGCCCCAGCATTTT,CASSLDRGGNQPQHF
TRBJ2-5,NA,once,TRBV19,TGTGCCAGTAGTTCCAGTAAAGAGACCCAGTACTTC,CASSSSKETQYF
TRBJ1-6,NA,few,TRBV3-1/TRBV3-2,TGTGCCAGCAGCCAAGGTATGGCAGCGAATTCACCCCTCCACTTT,CASSQGMAANSPLHF
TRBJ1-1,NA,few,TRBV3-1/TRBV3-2,TGTGCCAGCAGCCAAGATAGGGGGTTGCGAGCTTTCTTT,CASSQDRGLRAFF
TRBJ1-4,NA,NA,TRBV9,TGTGCCAGCAGCGTATCATGGGGCATCGGCGAGGAAAAACTGTTTTTT,CASSVSWGIGEEKLFF
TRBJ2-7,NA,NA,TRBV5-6,TGTGCCAGCAGCTTGGGACTATCGACCTACGAGCAGTACTTC,CASSLGLSTYEQYF
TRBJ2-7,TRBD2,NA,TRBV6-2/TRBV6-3,TGTGCCAGCAGTTACCGGGGACTAGCGGGGAGCTCCTACGAGCAGTACTTC,CASSYRGLAGSSYEQYF
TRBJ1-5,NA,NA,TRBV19,TGTGCCAGTAAGGGCTCGGGAGCCGGCAATCAGCCCCAGCATTTT,CASKGSGAGNQPQHF
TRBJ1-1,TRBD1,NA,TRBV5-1,TGCGCCAGCAGCTTAGGGACAGAGAACACTGAAGCTTTCTTT,CASSLGTENTEAFF
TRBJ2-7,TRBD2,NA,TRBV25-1,TGTGCCAGCAGTGATCAACTAGCGGGAGGGTCAAGGTCCTACGAGCAGTACTTC,CASSDQLAGGSRSYEQYF
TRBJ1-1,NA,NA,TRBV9,TGTGCCAGCAGCGTAATGGGGGGGAACACTGAAGCTTTCTTT,CASSVMGGNTEAFF
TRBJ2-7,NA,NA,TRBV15,TGTGCCACCAGCAGAGATACGGGACATAGTTACGAGCAGTACTTC,CATSRDTGHSYEQYF
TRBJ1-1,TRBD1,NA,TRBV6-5,TGTGCCAGCATCGAGGGGGCAGGGTTGACTGAAGCTTTCTTT,CASIEGAGLTEAFF
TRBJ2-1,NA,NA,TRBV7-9,TGTGCCAGCAGCTTCGGGGGAGAGCAGTTCTTC,CASSFGGEQFF
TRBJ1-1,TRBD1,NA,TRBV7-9,TGTGCCAGCAGCGCGCCCATAGGGGGCTTGACCACTGAAGCTTTCTTT,CASSAPIGGLTTEAFF
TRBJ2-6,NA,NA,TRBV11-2,TGTGCCAGCAGCTTAGATCCCCGGGACACGCGGCGAGGCGCCAACGTCCTGACTTTC,CASSLDPRDTRRGANVLTF
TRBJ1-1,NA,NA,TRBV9,TGTGCCAGCAGCGTAGACCCCTTAGCGGGGGTGAACACTGAAGCTTTCTTT,CASSVDPLAGVNTEAFF
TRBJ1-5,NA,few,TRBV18,TGTGCCAGCTCACCCTCTCGGGGTTCGCTTCAGCCCCAGCATTTT,CASSPSRGSLQPQHF
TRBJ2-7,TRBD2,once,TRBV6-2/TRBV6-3,TGTGCCAGCAGTTACTCGCGCGGGGGGACCCTTGACGAGCAGTACTTC,CASSYSRGGTLDEQYF
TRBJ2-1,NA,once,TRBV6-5,TGTGCCAGCACCTTAATGGGGGAATACAATGAGCAGTTCTTC,CASTLMGEYNEQFF
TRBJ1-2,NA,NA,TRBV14,TGTGCCAGCAGCGCCAGCTATGGCTACACCTTC,CASSASYGYTF
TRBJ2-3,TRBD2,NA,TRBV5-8,TGTGCCAGCAGCTTGGGAGCGGGGGGGCTCTCGGCGATCGATACGCAGTATTTT,CASSLGAGGLSAIDTQYF
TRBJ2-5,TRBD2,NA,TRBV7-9,TGTGCCAGCAACCCGGGGGGTGGCGAGACCCAGTACTTC,CASNPGGGETQYF